This T cell receptor beta chain was sequenced in a study of CD8+ T cells in alopecia areata. Following RNA extraction, reverse transcription yielded cDNA that acted as the sequencing template. The data were produced by immunoSEQ multiplex PCR, yet TCRdb's version contains in-frame clones alone and is incomplete. The sample holds more than 90,000 clones, around 64% seen once. Germline assignment: CDR1 SGHRS and CDR2 YFSETQ. The CDR3 length is 16 residues. The germline V and J ends were trimmed by 0 bases and 0 bases, with 13 bases remaining between them. This receptor was obtained from a human donor in good health. V is TRBV5-1 and J is TRBJ2-7; D possibly corresponds to TRBD1 (5 bases). The sequenced sample was CD4+ T cells sorted from blood. CDR3 residues: CASSLGYRGSSYEQYF. The CDR3 bases are TGCGCCAGCAGCTTGGGATATAGGGGTAGCTCCTACGAGCAGTACTTC.